Presented here are 2 T cell receptor beta chains from one specimen sequenced in a study of shared clonotypes between healthy human individuals. Sequencing was performed with immunoSEQ multiplex PCR; in TCRdb, only in-frame clones are kept and a portion is missing. The profile shows about 2.3 million clones, 80% to 95% of them singletons. Sequenced input: naive CD4+ T cells from PBMCs. Subset defined: CD45RA+ positively selected. The receptors derive from a man aged 18 to 29 in good health. Some clones in this sample may be carry-over from other donors' samples.

J is TRBJ1-3 and V is TRBV9, with D maybe TRBD1 (5 bases). Trimming removed 3 bases from V and 6 bases from J, with 13 bases in between. The CDR3 covers 14 residues. Germline V gene sequence: CDR1 SGDLS, CDR2 YYNGEE. The CDR3 loop is CASSASTGENTIYF. DNA of the CDR3: TGTGCCAGCAGCGCCTCAACGGGGGAAAACACCATATATTTT. The whole variable domain, filled in from reference TRBV9 and TRBJ1-3, reads DSGVTQTPKHLITATGQRVTLRCSPRSGDLSVYWYQQSLDQGLQFLIQYYNGEERAKGNILERFSAQQFPDLHSELNLSSLELGDSALYFCASSASTGENTIYFGEGSWLTVV.

Concerning this clone itself: At one of its ends the junction is not consistent with the germline gene, which may arise from a read error. The chain combines TRBV28 with TRBJ2-4; perhaps TRBD2 as D (6 bases). Germline V CDR1 and CDR2: MDHEN, SYDVKM. The CDR3 consists of 12 residues. The CDR3 nucleotides are TGTGCCAGCAGTTTGGTCACGGGGGTCCCTCTCTTC. It specifies CASSLVTGVPLF. The variable domain in full, with the rest retrieved from reference TRBV28 and TRBJ2-4, is DVKVTQSSRYLVKRTGEKVFLECVQDMDHENMFWYRQDPGLGLRLIYFSYDVKMKEKGDIPEGYSVSREKKERFSLILESASTNQTSMYLCASSLVTGVPLFGAGTRLSVL.